These 3 T cell receptor beta chains originate from one sample sequenced in a study of cytomegalovirus exposure and HLA in healthy donors. PCR amplification relied on 60 Vbeta primers (plus 13 Jbeta primers). Clones were sequenced by immunoSEQ multiplex PCR, and TCRdb holds only the in-frame ones, with some missing. The sample consists of about 63,000 clones, over 75% of them appearing once. Sequences were obtained from PBMCs. These receptors were obtained from a woman in her twenties or thirties in good health and CMV-seropositive.

The rearrangement uses TRBV7-9 and TRBJ1-1; D may be TRBD1 (6 bases). This CDR3 has 15 residues. Per germline, CDR1 SEHNR and CDR2 FQNEAQ (reference sequence). Deletions cut 3 bases from V and 0 bases from J, with 11 bases between. The CDR3 loop is CASSLRDIMNTEAFF. The CDR3 coding sequence is TGTGCCAGCAGCTTGAGGGACATTATGAACACTGAAGCTTTCTTT.

The V call is TRBV6-5, the J call TRBJ2-1; 8 bases line up with TRBD1. Germline CDR1 MNHEY, CDR2 SVGAGI. V gave up 7 bases and J gave up 6 bases; unmatched junction bases: 5. This CDR3 has 13 residues. The DNA of the CDR3 is TGTGCCAGCAAGGAGACAGGGGTCAATGAGCAGTTCTTC. It yields the protein CASKETGVNEQFF.

About this clone: One end of the junction fails to match germline, which may point to a read error. The chain has TRBV5-1 and TRBJ2-3; 10 nucleotides match TRBD2. The CDR3 is 17 amino acids. Germline CDR1 is SGHRS and CDR2 is YFSETQ. This CDR3 is CASSLVFGAASGSASHF. CDR3 DNA: TGCGCCAGCAGCTTGGTTTTCGGGGCGGCTAGCGGGAGCGCCTCTCATTTT.